A selection of T cell receptor beta chains follows, all from one sample in a study of regulatory T cells in long-lasting Graves disease. TCRdb passed the multiplex PCR reads through MiXCR, listing each CDR3 protein once. The sample lists approximately 480,000 distinct CDR3 sequences, 15% to 20% occurring once. This same sample was also part of a study on T cells in Graves' hyperthyroidism and ophthalmopathy.

This sample comprised peripheral blood mononuclear cells (PBMCs), obtained at new diagnosis, from a patient treated with antithyroid drugs. All receptors come from a man aged 35-49 years with Graves disease. Each CDR3 is given with its conserved first and last residue. Fields, in order: clone size, J gene, CDR3 length, V gene, D gene, CDR3 DNA, CDR3 protein. A D gene is named only where the DNA matches it firmly. The size field is filled for only some rows; it gives once, few, many or a size class.

abundance: many
j_gene: TRBJ2-1
len: 13
v_gene: TRBV28
d_gene: TRBD2
CDR3nt: TGTGCCAGCGGTAGCGGGAGTGTCAATGAGCAGTTCTTC
CDR3aa: CASGSGSVNEQFF

abundance: many
j_gene: TRBJ2-5
len: 15
v_gene: TRBV18
d_gene: -
CDR3nt: TGTGCCAGCTCACCCATCACAGGCGAGCAAGAGACCCAGTACTTC
CDR3aa: CASSPITGEQETQYF

abundance: many
j_gene: TRBJ2-1
len: 17
v_gene: TRBV12-5
d_gene: TRBD2
CDR3nt: TGTGCTAGTGGTTTGGGCGGGACTAGCGGGAGAAGTGGTGAGCAGTTCTTC
CDR3aa: CASGLGGTSGRSGEQFF

abundance: few
j_gene: TRBJ2-1
len: 11
v_gene: TRBV2
d_gene: -
CDR3nt: TGTGCCAGCAGTGAAGCCAGTAGTCAGTTCTTC
CDR3aa: CASSEASSQFF

abundance: many
j_gene: TRBJ1-1
len: 13
v_gene: TRBV3-1
d_gene: -
CDR3nt: TGTGCCAGCAGCCCAGCGGGACCCCCTGAAGCTTTCTTT
CDR3aa: CASSPAGPPEAFF

abundance: -
j_gene: TRBJ2-5
len: 15
v_gene: TRBV6-9
d_gene: -
CDR3nt: TGTGCCAGCAGTTACCCTCGGGGCGCCTCCGAGACCCAGTACTTC
CDR3aa: CASSYPRGASETQYF

abundance: few
j_gene: TRBJ2-2
len: 15
v_gene: TRBV5-1
d_gene: TRBD1
CDR3nt: TGCGCCAGCAGTTCCGGGACAGGGCTAACCGGGGAGCTGTTTTTT
CDR3aa: CASSSGTGLTGELFF

abundance: many
j_gene: TRBJ2-1
len: 16
v_gene: TRBV3-1
d_gene: TRBD2
CDR3nt: TGTGCCAGCAGCCAAGGGTTAGCGGGGCCCGCCAATGAGCAGTTCTTC
CDR3aa: CASSQGLAGPANEQFF

abundance: many
j_gene: TRBJ1-3
len: 14
v_gene: TRBV30
d_gene: -
CDR3nt: TGTGCCTGGAGTGTTGTGAGCTCTGGAAACACCATATATTTT
CDR3aa: CAWSVVSSGNTIYF

abundance: -
j_gene: TRBJ2-7
len: 12
v_gene: TRBV19
d_gene: -
CDR3nt: TGTGCCAGTAGCGGGAGCCCCAACGAGCAGTACTTC
CDR3aa: CASSGSPNEQYF

abundance: few
j_gene: TRBJ2-2
len: 16
v_gene: TRBV5-4
d_gene: TRBD2
CDR3nt: TGTGCCAGCAGCCGCGGACTAGCGGGAGGCACCGGGGAGCTGTTTTTT
CDR3aa: CASSRGLAGGTGELFF

abundance: few
j_gene: TRBJ2-3
len: 18
v_gene: TRBV5-6
d_gene: TRBD2
CDR3nt: TGTGCCAGCAGCGGAAACCTTAAGACTAGCGGGGGGCACGGTACGCAGTATTTT
CDR3aa: CASSGNLKTSGGHGTQYF

abundance: few
j_gene: TRBJ2-4
len: 11
v_gene: TRBV6-2/TRBV6-3
d_gene: -
CDR3nt: TGTGCCAGCAGTTCCTTGAGCATTCAGTACTTC
CDR3aa: CASSSLSIQYF

abundance: -
j_gene: TRBJ2-3
len: 17
v_gene: TRBV2
d_gene: -
CDR3nt: TGTGCCAGCAGCGCTTTCGACAGACGTGCCTCCACAGATACGCAGTATTTT
CDR3aa: CASSAFDRRASTDTQYF

abundance: many
j_gene: TRBJ2-1
len: 16
v_gene: TRBV14
d_gene: -
CDR3nt: TGTGCCAGCAGCCGACGGAATGACAGGTTATACAATGAGCAGTTCTTC
CDR3aa: CASSRRNDRLYNEQFF

abundance: few
j_gene: TRBJ2-5
len: 15
v_gene: TRBV20-1
d_gene: TRBD2
CDR3nt: TGCAGTGCTCCCAGGAGGAGCGGGAGTTTGGAGACCCAGTACTTC
CDR3aa: CSAPRRSGSLETQYF

abundance: many
j_gene: TRBJ1-4
len: 15
v_gene: TRBV2
d_gene: -
CDR3nt: TGTGCCAGCACCCCGGAGGTGGCAGCTAATGAAAAACTGTTTTTT
CDR3aa: CASTPEVAANEKLFF

abundance: -
j_gene: TRBJ2-1
len: 14
v_gene: TRBV29-1
d_gene: -
CDR3nt: TGCAGCGTTTTCGCTAGGCGGTCCTACAATGAGCAGTTCTTC
CDR3aa: CSVFARRSYNEQFF

abundance: many
j_gene: TRBJ2-1
len: 14
v_gene: TRBV20-1
d_gene: -
CDR3nt: TGCAGTGCAGGCGGCAGGAGTTCCTACAATGAGCAGTTCTTC
CDR3aa: CSAGGRSSYNEQFF

abundance: many
j_gene: TRBJ2-2
len: 13
v_gene: TRBV2
d_gene: TRBD1
CDR3nt: TGTGCCAGCAGACGGGACAGGGAGAGGGAGCTGTTTTTT
CDR3aa: CASRRDRERELFF

abundance: -
j_gene: TRBJ2-1
len: 15
v_gene: TRBV7-9
d_gene: TRBD2
CDR3nt: TGTGCCAGCAGCACCAGGACTAGCGGGAGCAGTGAGCAGTTCTTC
CDR3aa: CASSTRTSGSSEQFF

abundance: many
j_gene: TRBJ2-6
len: 17
v_gene: TRBV30
d_gene: -
CDR3nt: TGTGCCTGGAGTGGGCTAGCGCGAAGCTCTGGGGCCAACGTCCTGACTTTC
CDR3aa: CAWSGLARSSGANVLTF

abundance: few
j_gene: TRBJ1-1
len: 13
v_gene: TRBV27
d_gene: -
CDR3nt: TGTGCCAGCTCATCCACGGGGCGCGCTGAAGCTTTCTTT
CDR3aa: CASSSTGRAEAFF

abundance: few
j_gene: TRBJ2-1
len: 14
v_gene: TRBV19
d_gene: -
CDR3nt: TGTGCCAGTAGTATGGTAGGTGGCTACAATGAGCAGTTCTTC
CDR3aa: CASSMVGGYNEQFF

abundance: -
j_gene: TRBJ2-2
len: 13
v_gene: TRBV29-1
d_gene: -
CDR3nt: TGCAGCGTTGAACTGAGAATCACCGGGGAGCTGTTTTTT
CDR3aa: CSVELRITGELFF

abundance: many
j_gene: TRBJ2-5
len: 12
v_gene: TRBV5-1
d_gene: -
CDR3nt: TGCGCCAGCAGCTTTGACCAAGAGACCCAGTACTTC
CDR3aa: CASSFDQETQYF

abundance: -
j_gene: TRBJ1-3
len: 16
v_gene: TRBV2
d_gene: TRBD1
CDR3nt: TGTGCCAGCAGTGGAGTAGACAGGGGTTTGTCAAACACCATATATTTT
CDR3aa: CASSGVDRGLSNTIYF

abundance: many
j_gene: TRBJ2-7
len: 15
v_gene: TRBV11-2
d_gene: TRBD1
CDR3nt: TGTGCCAGCAGAAGGAGCCAGGGGGACTCCTACGAGCAGTACTTC
CDR3aa: CASRRSQGDSYEQYF

abundance: few
j_gene: TRBJ2-7
len: 15
v_gene: TRBV7-2
d_gene: TRBD2
CDR3nt: TGTGCCAGCAGCCAGGGACTAGCGAGGTCCTACGAGCAGTACTTC
CDR3aa: CASSQGLARSYEQYF

abundance: -
j_gene: TRBJ2-2
len: 15
v_gene: TRBV10-3
d_gene: -
CDR3nt: TGTGCCATCAGTGAGTCGCTGGGGAACACCGGGAAGCTGTTTTTT
CDR3aa: CAISESLGNTGKLFF

abundance: many
j_gene: TRBJ1-1
len: 13
v_gene: TRBV11-3
d_gene: TRBD1
CDR3nt: TGTGCCAGCAGCTTAACGACAGGGGCCGAAGCTTTCTTT
CDR3aa: CASSLTTGAEAFF

abundance: many
j_gene: TRBJ2-5
len: 16
v_gene: TRBV3-1
d_gene: -
CDR3nt: TGTGCCAGCAGCCTCACCGGACGGAACTTCCAAGAGACCCAGTACTTC
CDR3aa: CASSLTGRNFQETQYF

abundance: few
j_gene: TRBJ2-7
len: 15
v_gene: TRBV27
d_gene: -
CDR3nt: TGTGCCAGCAGTTCCGACAGATACAGGGTTGACGAGCAGTACTTC
CDR3aa: CASSSDRYRVDEQYF

abundance: few
j_gene: TRBJ1-5
len: 14
v_gene: TRBV2
d_gene: -
CDR3nt: TGTGCCAGCAGTGAAGTCTCCTCGAGTCAGCCCCAGCATTTT
CDR3aa: CASSEVSSSQPQHF

abundance: -
j_gene: TRBJ2-7
len: 13
v_gene: TRBV9
d_gene: -
CDR3nt: TGTGCCAGCAGCGCAACCCCGACTAGCGAGCAGTACTTC
CDR3aa: CASSATPTSEQYF

abundance: many
j_gene: TRBJ2-7
len: 12
v_gene: TRBV30
d_gene: TRBD1
CDR3nt: TGTGCCTGGGGGACAGGGGCATACGAGCAGTACTTC
CDR3aa: CAWGTGAYEQYF